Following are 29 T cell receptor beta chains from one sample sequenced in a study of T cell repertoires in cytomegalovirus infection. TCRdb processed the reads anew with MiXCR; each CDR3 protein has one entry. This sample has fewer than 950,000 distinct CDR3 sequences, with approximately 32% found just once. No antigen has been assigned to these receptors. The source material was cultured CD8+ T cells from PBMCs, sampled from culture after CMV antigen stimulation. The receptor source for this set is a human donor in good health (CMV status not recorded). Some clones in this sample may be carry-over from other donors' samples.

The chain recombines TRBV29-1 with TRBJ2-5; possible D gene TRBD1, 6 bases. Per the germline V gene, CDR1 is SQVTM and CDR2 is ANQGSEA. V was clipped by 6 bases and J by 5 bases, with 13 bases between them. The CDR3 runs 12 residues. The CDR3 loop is CSVRGQGETQYF. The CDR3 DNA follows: TGCAGCGTGAGGGGCCAGGGGGAGACCCAGTACTTC.

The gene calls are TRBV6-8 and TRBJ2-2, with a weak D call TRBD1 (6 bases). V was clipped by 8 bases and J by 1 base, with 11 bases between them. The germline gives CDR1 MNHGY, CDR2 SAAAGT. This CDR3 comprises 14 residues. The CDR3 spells CASHWTVNTGELFF. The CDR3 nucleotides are TGTGCCAGCCACTGGACAGTGAACACCGGGGAGCTGTTTTTT.

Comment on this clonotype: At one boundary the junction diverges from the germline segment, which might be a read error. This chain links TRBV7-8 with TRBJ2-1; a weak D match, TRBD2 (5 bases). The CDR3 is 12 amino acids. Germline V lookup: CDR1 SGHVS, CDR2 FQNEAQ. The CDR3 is CTSSGSYNEQFF. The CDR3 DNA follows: TGTACCAGCAGCGGTTCTTACAATGAGCAGTTCTTC.

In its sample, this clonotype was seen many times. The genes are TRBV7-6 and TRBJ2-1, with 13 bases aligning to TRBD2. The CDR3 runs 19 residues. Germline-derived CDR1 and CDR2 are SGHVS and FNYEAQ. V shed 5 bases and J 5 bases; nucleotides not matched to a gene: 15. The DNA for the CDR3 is TGTGCCAGCAGCCTGAGTCCCGGGACTAGCGGGGTGGGGAACAATGAGCAGTTCTTC. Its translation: CASSLSPGTSGVGNNEQFF.

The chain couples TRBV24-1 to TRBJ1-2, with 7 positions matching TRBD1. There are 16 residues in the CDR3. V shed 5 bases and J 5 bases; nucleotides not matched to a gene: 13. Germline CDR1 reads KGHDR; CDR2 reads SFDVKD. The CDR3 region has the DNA TGTGCCACCAGTGCCCCGAGACAGGGACGGGAATATGGCTACACCTTC. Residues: CATSAPRQGREYGYTF.

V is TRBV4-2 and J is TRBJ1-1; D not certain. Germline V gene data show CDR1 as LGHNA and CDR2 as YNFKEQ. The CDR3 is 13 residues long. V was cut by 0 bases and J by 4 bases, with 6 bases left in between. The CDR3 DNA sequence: TGTGCCAGCAGCCAAGAGGGGAGCACTGAAGCTTTCTTT. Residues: CASSQEGSTEAFF.

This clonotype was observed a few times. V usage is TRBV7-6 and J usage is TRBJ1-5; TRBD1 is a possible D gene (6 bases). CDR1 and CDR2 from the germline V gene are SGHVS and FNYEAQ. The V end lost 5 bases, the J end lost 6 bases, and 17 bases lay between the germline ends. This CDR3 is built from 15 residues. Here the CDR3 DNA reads TGTGCCAGCAGCCCCTTGGGGGGGCCCCTTCAGCCCCAGCATTTT. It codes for CASSPLGGPLQPQHF.

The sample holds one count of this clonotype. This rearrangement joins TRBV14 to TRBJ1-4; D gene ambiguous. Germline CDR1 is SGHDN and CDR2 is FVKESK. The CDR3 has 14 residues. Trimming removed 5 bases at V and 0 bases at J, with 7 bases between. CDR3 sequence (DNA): TGTGCCAGCAGCACTTTTGCAACTAATGAAAAACTGTTTTTT. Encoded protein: CASSTFATNEKLFF.

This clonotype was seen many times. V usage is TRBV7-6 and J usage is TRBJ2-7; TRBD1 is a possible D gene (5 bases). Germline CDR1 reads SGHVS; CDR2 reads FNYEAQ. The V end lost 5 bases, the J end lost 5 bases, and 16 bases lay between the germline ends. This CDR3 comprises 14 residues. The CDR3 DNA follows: TGTGCCAGCAGCCCTCGTATGGACACCGACGAGCAGTACTTC. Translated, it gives CASSPRMDTDEQYF.

The CDR3 region is CASSFPTAIGNTEAFF. CDR3 DNA: TGTGCCAGCAGCTTCCCTACAGCGATAGGGAACACTGAAGCTTTCTTT. V is TRBV7-9 and J is TRBJ1-1; D call uncertain. The germline gives CDR1 SEHNR, CDR2 FQNEAQ (reference sequence). The CDR3 is 16 amino acids. V was shortened by 3 bases and J by 1 base, with 15 bases between the two germline ends.

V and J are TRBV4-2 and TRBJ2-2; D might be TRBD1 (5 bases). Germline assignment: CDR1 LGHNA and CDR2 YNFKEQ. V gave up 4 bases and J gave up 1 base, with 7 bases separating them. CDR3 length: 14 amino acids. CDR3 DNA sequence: TGTGCCAGCAGCCCCAGGGTGAACACCGGGGAGCTGTTTTTT. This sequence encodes CASSPRVNTGELFF.

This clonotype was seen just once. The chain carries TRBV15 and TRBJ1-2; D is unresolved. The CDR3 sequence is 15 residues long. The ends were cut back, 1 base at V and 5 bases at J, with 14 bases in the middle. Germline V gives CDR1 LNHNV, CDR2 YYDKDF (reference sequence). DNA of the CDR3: TGTGCCACCAGCAGAGTCCGCACGGAGCGATATGGCTACACCTTC. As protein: CATSRVRTERYGYTF.

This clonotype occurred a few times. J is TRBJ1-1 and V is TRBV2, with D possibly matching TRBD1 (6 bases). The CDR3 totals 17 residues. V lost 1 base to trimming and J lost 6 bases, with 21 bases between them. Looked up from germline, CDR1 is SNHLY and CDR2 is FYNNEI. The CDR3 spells CASSEGDTHTFDAEAFF. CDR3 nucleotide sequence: TGTGCCAGCAGTGAAGGGGACACCCACACCTTTGACGCTGAAGCTTTCTTT.

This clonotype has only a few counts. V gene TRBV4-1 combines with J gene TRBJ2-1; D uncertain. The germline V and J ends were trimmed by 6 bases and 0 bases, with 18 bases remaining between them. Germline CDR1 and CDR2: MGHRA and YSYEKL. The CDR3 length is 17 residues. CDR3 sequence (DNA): TGCGCCAGCAGTCTTCGGGCCCCGGCGGCCTCCTACAATGAGCAGTTCTTC. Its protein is CASSLRAPAASYNEQFF.

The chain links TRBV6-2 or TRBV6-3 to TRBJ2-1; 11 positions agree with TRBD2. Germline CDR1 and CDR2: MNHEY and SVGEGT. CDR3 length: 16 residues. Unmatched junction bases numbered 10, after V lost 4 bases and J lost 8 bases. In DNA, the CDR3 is TGTGCCAGCAGTTCTCATAGCGGGGGGGCCCGCGATGAGCAGTTCTTC. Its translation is CASSSHSGGARDEQFF.

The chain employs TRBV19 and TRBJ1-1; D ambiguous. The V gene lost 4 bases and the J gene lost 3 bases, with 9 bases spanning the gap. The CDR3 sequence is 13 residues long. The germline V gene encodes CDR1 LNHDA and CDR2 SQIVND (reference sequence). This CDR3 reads CASSTDAYTEAFF. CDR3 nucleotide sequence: TGTGCCAGTAGTACTGATGCTTACACTGAAGCTTTCTTT.

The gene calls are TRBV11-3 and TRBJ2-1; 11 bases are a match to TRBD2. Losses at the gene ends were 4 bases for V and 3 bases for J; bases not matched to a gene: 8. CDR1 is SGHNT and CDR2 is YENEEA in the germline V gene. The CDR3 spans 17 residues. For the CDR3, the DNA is TGTGCCAGCAGCTCAACTAGCGGGGGTTTGAGCTACAATGAGCAGTTCTTC. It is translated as CASSSTSGGLSYNEQFF.

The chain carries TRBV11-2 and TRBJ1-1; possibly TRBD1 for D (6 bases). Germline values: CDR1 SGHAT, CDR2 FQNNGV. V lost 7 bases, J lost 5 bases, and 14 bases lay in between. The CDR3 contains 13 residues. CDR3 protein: CASTDRSGTEAFF. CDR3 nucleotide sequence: TGTGCCAGCACCGACAGGTCAGGGACTGAAGCTTTCTTT.

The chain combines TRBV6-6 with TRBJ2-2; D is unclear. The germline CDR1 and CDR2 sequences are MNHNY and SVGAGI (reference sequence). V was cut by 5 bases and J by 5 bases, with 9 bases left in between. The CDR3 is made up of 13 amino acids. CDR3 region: CASSPSLTGELFF. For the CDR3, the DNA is TGTGCCAGCAGTCCCTCCCTGACCGGGGAGCTGTTTTTT.

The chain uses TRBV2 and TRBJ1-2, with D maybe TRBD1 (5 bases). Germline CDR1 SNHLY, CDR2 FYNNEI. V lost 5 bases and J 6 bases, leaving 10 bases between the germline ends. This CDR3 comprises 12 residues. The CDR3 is CASSRGGNGYTF. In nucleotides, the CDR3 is TGTGCCAGCAGTCGGGGGGGGAATGGCTACACCTTC.

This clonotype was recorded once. As DNA, the CDR3 is TGCAGTGCTACGATACGGGACACCCCTAACTATGGCTACACCTTC. It specifies CSATIRDTPNYGYTF. The chain has TRBV20-1 and TRBJ1-2; possibly TRBD1 for D (6 bases). In germline, CDR1 is DFQATT, CDR2 SNEGSKA (reference sequence). The V gene lost 4 bases and the J gene lost 0 bases, with 15 bases spanning the gap. The length of the CDR3 is 15 residues.

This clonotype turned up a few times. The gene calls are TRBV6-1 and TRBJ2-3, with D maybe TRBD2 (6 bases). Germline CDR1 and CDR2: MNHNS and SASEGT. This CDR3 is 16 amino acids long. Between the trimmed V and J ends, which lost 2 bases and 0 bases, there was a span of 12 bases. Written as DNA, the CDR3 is TGTGCCAGCAGTGAACCAGCGGGCTATAGCACAGATACGCAGTATTTT. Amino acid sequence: CASSEPAGYSTDTQYF.

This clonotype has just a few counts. CDR3 amino acids: CASSLVRGRDTEAFF. As DNA, the CDR3 is TGTGCCAGCAGTTTAGTTAGGGGGCGGGACACTGAAGCTTTCTTT. This chain uses TRBV12-3 or TRBV12-4 with TRBJ1-1; 7 bases are a match to TRBD1. CDR3 length: 15 residues. V trimming: 1 base; J trimming: 3 bases; junction bases outside the gene matches: 5.

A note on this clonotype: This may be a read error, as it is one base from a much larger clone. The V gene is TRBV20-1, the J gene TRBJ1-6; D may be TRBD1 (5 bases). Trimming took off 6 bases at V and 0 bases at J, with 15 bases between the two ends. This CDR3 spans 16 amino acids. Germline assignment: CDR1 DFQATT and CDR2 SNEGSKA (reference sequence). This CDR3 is CSATVREDSYNSPLHF. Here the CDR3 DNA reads TGCAGTGCCACAGTCAGGGAGGACTCCTATAATTCACCCCTCCACTTT.

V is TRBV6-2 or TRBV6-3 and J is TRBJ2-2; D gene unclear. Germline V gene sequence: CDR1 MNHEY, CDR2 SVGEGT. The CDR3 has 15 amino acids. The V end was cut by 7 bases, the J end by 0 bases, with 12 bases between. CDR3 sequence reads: CASTPHSSNTGELFF. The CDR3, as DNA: TGTGCCAGCACCCCACACTCCTCGAACACCGGGGAGCTGTTTTTT.

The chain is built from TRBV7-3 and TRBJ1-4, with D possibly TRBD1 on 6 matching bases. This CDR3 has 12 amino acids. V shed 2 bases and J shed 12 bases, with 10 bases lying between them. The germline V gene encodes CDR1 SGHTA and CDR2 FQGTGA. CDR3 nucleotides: TGTGCCAGCAGCTTACAGGGGATCGAACTGTTTTTT. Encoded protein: CASSLQGIELFF.

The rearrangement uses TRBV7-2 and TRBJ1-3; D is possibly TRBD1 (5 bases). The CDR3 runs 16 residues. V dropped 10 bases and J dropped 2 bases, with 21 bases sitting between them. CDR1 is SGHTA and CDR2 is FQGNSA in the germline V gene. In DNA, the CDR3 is TGTGCCAACAGTCCTCGGGGGGACCATGCTGGAAACACCATATATTTT. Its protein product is CANSPRGDHAGNTIYF.

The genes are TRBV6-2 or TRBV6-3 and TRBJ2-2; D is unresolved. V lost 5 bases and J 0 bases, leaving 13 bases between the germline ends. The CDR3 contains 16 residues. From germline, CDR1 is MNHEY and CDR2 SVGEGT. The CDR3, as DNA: TGTGCCAGCAGTGGGTGGACGGGTACGAACACCGGGGAGCTGTTTTTT. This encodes CASSGWTGTNTGELFF.

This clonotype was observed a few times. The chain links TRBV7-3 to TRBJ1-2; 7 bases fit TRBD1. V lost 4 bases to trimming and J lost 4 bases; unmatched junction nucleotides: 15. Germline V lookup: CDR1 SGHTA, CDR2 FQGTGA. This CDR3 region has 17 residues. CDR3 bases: TGTGCCAGCAGCTCCCCCCCTCCGGACAGGCCTTCCTATGGCTACACCTTC. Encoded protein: CASSSPPPDRPSYGYTF.